The next 10 T cell receptor beta chains were all read from a single sample in a study of shared clonotypes between healthy human individuals (dated by TCRdb to 2018 to 2021). CD8 naive samples were CD45RO-negative cells positively selected for CCR7, giving a CD45RA+CCR7+ population that excluded TemRA cells. Receptors were amplified or captured by the immunoSEQ multiplex PCR assay. TCRdb limited this immuneACCESS table to in-frame rearrangements with V and J called. A share of clones is missing; checked studies link under half to unresolved V genes, and the rest is unexplained. The sample includes around 550,000 clones, with 85% to 95% observed a single time. The ten largest make up 0.11% of the sample. Sequencing was performed on naive CD8+ T cells sorted from blood. Explained via the paper, the cell subset or site label denotes: CD45RA+CCR7+. Receptors originate from a woman aged 25-40 years in good health.

This sequence joins TRBV18 and TRBJ2-1; D ambiguous. The CDR3 length is 13 residues. With 5 bases removed from V and 4 bases from J, the gap between germline ends came to 9 bases. Looked up from germline, CDR1 is KGHSH and CDR2 is LQKENI. In DNA, the CDR3 is TGTGCCAGCTCAACCGGACGGTACAATGAGCAGTTCTTC. Protein: CASSTGRYNEQFF. The variable domain in full, completed from reference TRBV18 and TRBJ2-1, reads NAGVMQNPRHLVRRRGQEARLRCSPMKGHSHVYWYRQLPEEGLKFMVYLQKENIIDESGMPKERFSAEFPKEGPSILRIQQVVRGDSAAYFCASSTGRYNEQFFGPGTRLTVL.

The chain joins TRBV6-1 to TRBJ1-1; D is ambiguous. CDR1 MNHNS and CDR2 SASEGT come from the germline V gene. This CDR3 has 16 amino acids. V was cut by 0 bases and J by 0 bases, with 11 bases left in between. CDR3 region: CASSEAREFLNTEAFF. As DNA, the CDR3 is TGTGCCAGCAGTGAAGCGAGGGAATTCCTGAACACTGAAGCTTTCTTT.

Notes on this clone: An end of the junction does not agree with germline; a read error may underlie this. J is TRBJ2-7 and V is TRBV5-8, with D hard to call. The CDR3 extends over 11 amino acids. Germline V lookup: CDR1 SGHTS, CDR2 YDEGEE. The CDR3 region is CASSIAGLPGF. CDR3 nucleotides: TGTGCCAGCAGCATAGCCGGGCTCCCCGGCTTC.

V and J are TRBV30 and TRBJ1-2, with D perhaps TRBD1 (5 bases). V was cut by 7 bases and J by 2 bases, with 17 bases left in between. The CDR3 consists of 14 residues. CDR1 and CDR2 (germline): GTSNPN, SVGIG (reference sequence). The CDR3 region has the DNA TGTGCCTTCTCCCCGGGAGGGACCAACTATGGCTACACCTTC. Its protein is CAFSPGGTNYGYTF.

The chain employs TRBV28 and TRBJ1-1, with D maybe TRBD1 (5 bases). Germline CDR1 MDHEN, CDR2 SYDVKM. V was cut by 6 bases and J by 4 bases, with 15 bases left in between. The CDR3 is made up of 14 amino acids. The CDR3: CASSPSGHLTEAFF. In nucleotides, the CDR3 is TGTGCCAGCAGCCCCTCCGGACACCTCACTGAAGCTTTCTTT.

V usage is TRBV28 and J usage is TRBJ1-1; no clear D gene. CDR3 length: 13 residues. Germline CDR1 MDHEN, CDR2 SYDVKM. Trimming cost V 4 bases and J 4 bases, with 10 bases left between them. The CDR3 region is CASSSTPLTEAFF. CDR3 bases: TGTGCCAGCAGTTCTACACCACTCACTGAAGCTTTCTTT.

The chain employs TRBV11-2 and TRBJ2-1; D not certain. V lost 0 bases and J lost 5, with 8 bases in between. The CDR3 totals 14 residues. Looked up from germline, CDR1 is SGHAT and CDR2 is FQNNGV. The CDR3 bases are TGTGCCAGCAGCTTAGATCCAGTCGACAATGAGCAGTTCTTC. Translating gives CASSLDPVDNEQFF.

This chain connects TRBV9 to TRBJ2-7, with TRBD1 identical over 8 bases. The ends lost 4 bases at V and 6 bases at J; junction bases unmatched: 9. The CDR3 has 14 amino acids. Germline-derived CDR1 and CDR2 are SGDLS and YYNGEE. The CDR3 loop reads CASSRHRTGFEQYF. Here the CDR3 DNA reads TGTGCCAGCAGCCGACATCGGACAGGGTTCGAGCAGTACTTC.

This chain joins TRBV7-9 and TRBJ2-1; 9 nucleotides align to TRBD1. V trimming: 3 bases; J trimming: 6 bases; junction bases outside the gene matches: 3. This CDR3 contains 14 residues. Per the germline V gene, CDR1 is SEHNR and CDR2 is FQNEAQ (reference sequence). CDR3 in amino acids: CASSLGQGFNEQFF. Here the CDR3 DNA reads TGTGCCAGCAGCTTGGGACAGGGTTTCAATGAGCAGTTCTTC.

The chain recombines TRBV7-6 with TRBJ1-2; the match to TRBD1 covers 11 bases. The V gene end was trimmed by 2 bases and the J gene end by 7 bases; junction bases not matched to a gene: 3. Germline V gene lookup returns CDR1 SGHVS and CDR2 FNYEAQ. The CDR3 spans 14 residues. Here the CDR3 reads CASSLTGQGGGYTF. The DNA of the CDR3 is TGTGCCAGCAGCTTAACGGGACAGGGGGGTGGCTACACCTTC.